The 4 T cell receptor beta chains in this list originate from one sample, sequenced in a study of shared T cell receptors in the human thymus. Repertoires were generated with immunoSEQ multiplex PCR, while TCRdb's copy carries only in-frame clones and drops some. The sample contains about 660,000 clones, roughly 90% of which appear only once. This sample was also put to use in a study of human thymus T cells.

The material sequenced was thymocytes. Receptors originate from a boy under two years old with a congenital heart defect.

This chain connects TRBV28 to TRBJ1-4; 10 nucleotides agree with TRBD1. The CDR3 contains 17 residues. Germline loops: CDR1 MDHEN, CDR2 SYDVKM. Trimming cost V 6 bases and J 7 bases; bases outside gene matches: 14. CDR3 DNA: TGTGCCAGCAGATCGGGACAGGGGATATCGGGGAGTGAAAAACTGTTTTTT. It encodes CASRSGQGISGSEKLFF. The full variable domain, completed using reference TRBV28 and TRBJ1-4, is DVKVTQSSRYLVKRTGEKVFLECVQDMDHENMFWYRQDPGLGLRLIYFSYDVKMKEKGDIPEGYSVSREKKERFSLILESASTNQTSMYLCASRSGQGISGSEKLFFGSGTQLSVL.

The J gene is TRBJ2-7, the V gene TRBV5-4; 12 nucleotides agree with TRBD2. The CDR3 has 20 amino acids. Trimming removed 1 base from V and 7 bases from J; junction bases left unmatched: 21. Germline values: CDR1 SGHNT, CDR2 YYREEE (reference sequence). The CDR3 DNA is TGTGCCAGCAGCTTGTTCCCCCCCACGGGACTAGCGGGCGACACGGGGGAGCAGTACTTC. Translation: CASSLFPPTGLAGDTGEQYF.

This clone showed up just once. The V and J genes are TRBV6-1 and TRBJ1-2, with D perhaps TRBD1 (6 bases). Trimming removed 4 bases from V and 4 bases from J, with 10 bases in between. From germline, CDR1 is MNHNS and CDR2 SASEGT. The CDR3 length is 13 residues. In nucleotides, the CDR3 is TGTGCCAGCAGTGCCAGGGGTCCCTATGGCTACACCTTC. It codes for CASSARGPYGYTF.

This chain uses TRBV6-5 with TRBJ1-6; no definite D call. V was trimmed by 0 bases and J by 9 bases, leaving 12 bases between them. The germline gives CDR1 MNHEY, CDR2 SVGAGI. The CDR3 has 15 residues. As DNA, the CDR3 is TGTGCCAGCAGTTACTCCCTCCCCTATGGTTCACCCCTCCACTTT. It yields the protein CASSYSLPYGSPLHF.